This T cell receptor beta chain was profiled in a study of control samples from healthy donors and cancer patients. Libraries were prepared by immunoSEQ multiplex PCR; TCRdb keeps only in-frame clonotypes and omits some of them. The repertoire has fewer than 200,000 clones, about 90% of them found once; the top ten carry over 1.1%. Germline V lookup: CDR1 SGHRS, CDR2 YFSETQ. The length of the CDR3 is 17 residues. Losses at the gene ends were 4 bases for V and 4 bases for J; bases not matched to a gene: 11. This rearrangement joins TRBV5-1 to TRBJ2-3, with 11 bases fitting TRBD2. The TCR comes from a woman between 45 and 60 years old in good health. The sequenced sample consisted of blood. The CDR3 DNA is TGCGCCAGCAGCCCAACCCTTAGCGGGGGGGCCGCAGATACGCAGTATTTT. Its protein is CASSPTLSGGAADTQYF. Filled out from reference TRBV5-1 and TRBJ2-3, the complete variable domain reads KAGVTQTPRYLIKTRGQQVTLSCSPISGHRSVSWYQQTPGQGLQFLFEYFSETQRNKGNFPGRFSGRQFSNSRSEMNVSTLELGDSALYLCASSPTLSGGAADTQYFGPGTRLTVL.